The next 27 T cell receptor beta chains were all read from a single sample in a study of blood T cells in healthy people across ages. It was with a sample-barcoded 5' primer and a J-beta primer mix that a second PCR of about 6 to 12 cycles was run. TCRdb processed the 5' RACE reads anew with MiXCR; each CDR3 protein has one entry. The sample consists of roughly 1,500,000 distinct CDR3 sequences, 42% of them appearing once. Sequenced input: blood. These receptors were taken from a woman aged 18-35 years in good health.

This clonotype showed up just a few times. This chain uses TRBV7-2 with TRBJ2-7; D might be TRBD1 or TRBD2, each matching 6 bases. The CDR3 covers 16 residues. The V gene lost 1 base and the J gene lost 3 bases, with 16 bases spanning the gap. CDR1 is SGHTA and CDR2 is FQGNSA in the germline V gene. The CDR3 DNA reads as TGTGCCAGCAGCTTAGAGGCCGGGGGCTATGACTACGAGCAGTACTTC. It translates to CASSLEAGGYDYEQYF.

The sample holds a few counts of this clonotype. V gene TRBV13 combines with J gene TRBJ2-3; TRBD2 aligns across 10 bases. The CDR3 is made up of 18 amino acids. Trimming removed 5 bases from V and 0 bases from J; junction bases left unmatched: 11. The V gene's germline CDR1 is PRHDT and CDR2 FYEKMQ (reference sequence). CDR3 DNA sequence: TGTGCCAGCAGCGCGCTAGCGGGAGCCACCACGAGCACAGATACGCAGTATTTT. Translated: CASSALAGATTSTDTQYF.

The chain uses TRBV12-3 or TRBV12-4 and TRBJ2-1; no clear D. This CDR3 spans 13 amino acids. Trimming took off 5 bases at V and 9 bases at J, with 14 bases between the two ends. The CDR3 region is CASSQTLTGEQFF. CDR3 coding DNA: TGTGCCAGCAGTCAAACACTGACGGGTGAGCAGTTCTTC.

This clonotype appeared a single time. A junction end diverges from the germline sequence, so it may reflect a read error. The chain joins TRBV10-3 to TRBJ2-3, with D perhaps matching TRBD2 (6 bases). CDR1 ENHRY and CDR2 SYGVKD come from the germline V gene. The CDR3 totals 14 residues. The chain's CDR3 is CAIRGTPSIDTQYF. In nucleotides, the CDR3 is TGTGCCATCCGGGGGACTCCTAGCATAGATACGCAGTATTTT.

The genes are TRBV10-3 and TRBJ2-1; possible D gene TRBD2, 5 bases. The CDR3 has 11 amino acids. V was clipped by 8 bases and J by 8 bases, with 10 bases between them. Germline CDR1 and CDR2: ENHRY and SYGVKD. The CDR3 protein is CAIASGDEQFF. In DNA, the CDR3 is TGTGCCATCGCGAGCGGCGATGAGCAGTTCTTC.

This clonotype was seen just once. The rearrangement uses TRBV29-1 and TRBJ2-7; 9 positions match TRBD2. V lost 2 bases to trimming and J lost 0 bases; unmatched junction nucleotides: 5. The CDR3 is 15 amino acids. The germline CDR1 and CDR2 sequences are SQVTM and ANQGSEA. DNA for the CDR3: TGCAGCGTTGAACCCCTAGCGGGGAGCTCCTACGAGCAGTACTTC. Translation: CSVEPLAGSSYEQYF.

The rearrangement uses TRBV5-6 and TRBJ2-7; D is perhaps TRBD1 (6 bases). The CDR3 runs 18 residues. Germline CDR1 reads SGHDT; CDR2 reads YYEEEE. Trimming left V 0 bases short and J 0 bases short, with 19 bases between. CDR3 in amino acids: CASSLALDGRGTSYEQYF. The CDR3 DNA is TGTGCCAGCAGCTTGGCTTTGGACGGCAGGGGCACCTCCTACGAGCAGTACTTC. Looking up the rest from reference TRBV5-6 and TRBJ2-7 gives the full variable domain: DAGVTQSPTHLIKTRGQQVTLRCSPKSGHDTVSWYQQALGQGPQFIFQYYEEEERQRGNFPDRFSGHQFPNYSSELNVNALLLGDSALYLCASSLALDGRGTSYEQYFGPGTRLTVT.

This clonotype was recorded only once. This sequence joins TRBV12-3 or TRBV12-4 and TRBJ2-7; 11 bases are shared with TRBD2. Trimming removed 2 bases from V and 0 bases from J; junction bases left unmatched: 9. This CDR3 spans 18 amino acids. The CDR3 loop reads CASSLRISGGASSYEQYF. The CDR3 bases are TGTGCCAGCAGTTTAAGGATTAGCGGGGGGGCTAGCTCCTACGAGCAGTACTTC.

The CDR3 region is CASRLSDNEQFF. The CDR3 DNA sequence: TGCGCCAGCAGATTGTCTGACAATGAGCAGTTCTTC. The chain is built from TRBV5-1 and TRBJ2-1; D remains ambiguous. The germline CDR1 and CDR2 sequences are SGHRS and YFSETQ. V dropped 5 bases and J dropped 5 bases, with 8 bases sitting between them. The CDR3 loop spans 12 amino acids.

V is TRBV10-2 and J is TRBJ2-5; D gene uncertain. Per germline, CDR1 WSHSY and CDR2 SAAADI. The V and J ends lost 4 bases and 4 bases respectively, with 13 bases between them. The CDR3 is 14 amino acids. CDR3 amino acids: CASSVGRAIETQYF. The CDR3 DNA reads as TGCGCCAGCAGTGTCGGCCGGGCTATAGAGACCCAGTACTTC.

This clonotype was observed a few times. This chain joins TRBV11-2 and TRBJ2-1; 7 positions match TRBD1. V trimming: 4 bases; J trimming: 2 bases; junction bases outside the gene matches: 5. CDR3 length: 15 amino acids. The germline gives CDR1 SGHAT, CDR2 FQNNGV. CDR3 nucleotides: TGTGCCAGCAGCTCAACAGGGGACACCTACAATGAGCAGTTCTTC. It translates to CASSSTGDTYNEQFF.

This clonotype appeared a few times. The chain couples TRBV9 to TRBJ2-1; the match to TRBD2 covers 8 bases. Losses at the gene ends were 0 bases for V and 4 bases for J; bases not matched to a gene: 3. CDR1 and CDR2 from the germline V gene are SGDLS and YYNGEE. There are 15 residues in the CDR3. The CDR3 region has the DNA TGTGCCAGCAGCGTAGCGGGAGGGAATTACAATGAGCAGTTCTTC. This codes for CASSVAGGNYNEQFF.

This clonotype was counted a few times. The chain recombines TRBV20-1 with TRBJ1-5, with 10 positions matching TRBD1. Germline V gene lookup returns CDR1 DFQATT and CDR2 SNEGSKA (reference sequence). The V and J ends lost 3 bases and 13 bases, in that order; junction bases with no gene match: 3. This CDR3 is built from 11 residues. CDR3: CSASPGQGQHF. The CDR3 nucleotides are TGCAGTGCTAGCCCGGGACAGGGGCAGCATTTT.

The DNA for the CDR3 is TGCAGCGTCGATGACGGGACAGTGGATAATGAAAAACTGTTTTTT. Translating it yields CSVDDGTVDNEKLFF. V gene TRBV29-1 combines with J gene TRBJ1-4, with 7 bases lining up with TRBD1. J gave up 4 bases and V 6 bases, and 11 bases lay outside the gene matches. This CDR3 spans 15 amino acids. The germline V gene has CDR1 SQVTM and CDR2 ANQGSEA.

CDR3 amino acids: CASSDSRQGFEKLFF. Here the CDR3 DNA reads TGTGCCAGCAGTGATTCTAGACAGGGGTTCGAAAAACTGTTTTTT. The rearrangement joins TRBV6-1 to TRBJ1-4, with 8 bases aligning to TRBD1. Germline CDR1 MNHNS, CDR2 SASEGT. Trimming removed 3 bases from V and 8 bases from J; junction bases left unmatched: 8. The CDR3 has 15 residues.

This clonotype has only one observation. The J gene is TRBJ2-1, the V gene TRBV11-2; 8 nucleotides line up with TRBD2. Germline V gene data show CDR1 as SGHAT and CDR2 as FQNNGV. This CDR3 has 16 amino acids. V trimming: 1 base; J trimming: 7 bases; junction bases outside the gene matches: 9. The CDR3 here is CASSLASGSNWNEQFF. The CDR3 coding sequence is TGTGCCAGCAGCTTAGCAAGCGGGAGTAATTGGAATGAGCAGTTCTTC.

V and J are TRBV20-1 and TRBJ1-1; D possibly corresponds to TRBD1 (5 bases). From germline, CDR1 is DFQATT and CDR2 SNEGSKA (reference sequence). Trimming removed 3 bases at V and 6 bases at J, with 11 bases between. There are 12 residues in the CDR3. For the CDR3, the DNA is TGCAGTGCTAGTTCTGGGGGAGCTGAAGCTTTCTTT. Its protein is CSASSGGAEAFF.

The V call is TRBV6-6, the J call TRBJ2-1; no definite D call. Trimming left V 6 bases short and J 9 bases short, with 21 bases between. The CDR3 extends over 15 amino acids. Germline CDR1 reads MNHNY; CDR2 reads SVGAGI (reference sequence). CDR3 coding DNA: TGTGCCAGCAGGGGTGGAGCCCTAGGTTGGAGTGAGCAGTTCTTC. This sequence encodes CASRGGALGWSEQFF.

The chain joins TRBV7-9 to TRBJ2-7; the D is unclear. V was clipped by 2 bases and J by 5 bases, with 13 bases between them. Germline CDR1 is SEHNR and CDR2 is FQNEAQ (reference sequence). CDR3 length: 14 residues. This CDR3 is CASSLNPREDEQYF. The CDR3 coding sequence is TGTGCCAGCAGCTTAAACCCGAGAGAGGACGAGCAGTACTTC.

The CDR3 region has the DNA TGTGCCAGCAGTTGGGGACTAGCGGAGATTTACGAGCAGTACTTC. Translating gives CASSWGLAEIYEQYF. V and J are TRBV9 and TRBJ2-7, with 11 bases fitting TRBD2. The CDR3 contains 15 residues. Germline V gives CDR1 SGDLS, CDR2 YYNGEE. V was pared by 5 bases and J by 4 bases, with 8 bases of the junction left unmatched. Full variable domain (remainder filled in from reference TRBV9 and TRBJ2-7): DSGVTQTPKHLITATGQRVTLRCSPRSGDLSVYWYQQSLDQGLQFLIQYYNGEERAKGNILERFSAQQFPDLHSELNLSSLELGDSALYFCASSWGLAEIYEQYFGPGTRLTVT.

This chain uses TRBV4-1 with TRBJ2-1, with a weak D call TRBD2 (6 bases). The CDR3 is 15 residues long. Germline V lookup: CDR1 MGHRA, CDR2 YSYEKL. V was trimmed by 5 bases and J by 6 bases, leaving 17 bases between them. This CDR3 reads CASSGTGVPFNEQFF. CDR3 nucleotide sequence: TGCGCCAGCAGCGGGACGGGAGTCCCCTTCAATGAGCAGTTCTTC.

This clonotype was seen a handful of times. The chain is built from TRBV12-3 or TRBV12-4 and TRBJ2-4, with no clear D. CDR3 length: 11 amino acids. Deletions cut 1 base from V and 13 bases from J, with 8 bases between. The CDR3 region is CASSLGGGQYF. CDR3 in DNA: TGTGCCAGCAGTTTAGGTGGTGGGCAGTACTTC.

V gene TRBV3-1 combines with J gene TRBJ2-1, with D hard to call. The V gene lost 0 bases and the J gene lost 3 bases, with 9 bases spanning the gap. The CDR3 is 15 amino acids. Germline values: CDR1 LGHDT, CDR2 YNNKEL (reference sequence). CDR3 in DNA: TGTGCCAGCAGCCAAGACGGAAAAAACTACAATGAGCAGTTCTTC. Translated: CASSQDGKNYNEQFF.

This sequence joins TRBV7-2 and TRBJ2-3; D not certain. Trimming took off 4 bases at V and 4 bases at J, with 6 bases between the two ends. Germline V CDR1 and CDR2: SGHTA, FQGNSA. This CDR3 comprises 12 residues. In DNA form, the CDR3 reads TGTGCCAGCAGCTACGCATCAGATACGCAGTATTTT. Its protein product is CASSYASDTQYF.

The rearrangement links TRBV18 to TRBJ1-1, with a weak D call TRBD1 (6 bases). CDR1 and CDR2 (germline): KGHSH, LQKENI. This CDR3 has 13 amino acids. With 3 bases removed from V and 8 bases from J, the gap between germline ends came to 13 bases. For the CDR3, the DNA is TGTGCCAGCTCACCGCAGGGGACTCGGGAAGCTTTCTTT. Amino acids: CASSPQGTREAFF.

The V and J genes are TRBV6-5 and TRBJ1-2; the match to TRBD1 covers 7 bases. This CDR3 has 14 residues. The germline V gene encodes CDR1 MNHEY and CDR2 SVGAGI. The V and J ends lost 6 bases and 6 bases, in that order; junction bases with no gene match: 10. Here the CDR3 reads CASSLGQARNGYTF. CDR3 nucleotide sequence: TGTGCCAGCAGCCTCGGACAGGCCCGAAATGGCTACACCTTC.

This clonotype was counted between two and nine times. The chain recombines TRBV4-1 with TRBJ2-1; D ambiguous. Germline V gene sequence: CDR1 MGHRA, CDR2 YSYEKL. Trimming removed 4 bases from V and 0 bases from J, with 7 bases in between. The CDR3 consists of 14 residues. The CDR3 loop is CASSPPNSYNEQFF. The CDR3 DNA reads TGCGCCAGCAGCCCTCCGAACTCCTACAATGAGCAGTTCTTC.